A selection of T cell receptor beta chains follows, all from one sample in a study of vaccination and CD4 T cells after COVID-19. MiXCR, applied by TCRdb to the PCR reads, yields one record per CDR3 protein. The profile shows more than 11,000 distinct CDR3 sequences, more than 45% of them singletons. Their antigen targets remain unknown. The sample consisted of CD4+ T cells from blood, cultured in vitro. The receptor set was obtained from a human donor who had recovered from COVID-19. Both conserved end residues are part of each CDR3.

CDR3: CASSRLAGTGFGTQYF; V: TRBV11-1
CDR3: CSARSRASGSRRGYF; V: TRBV20-1
CDR3: CASSEGTGGNEQFF; V: TRBV6-4
CDR3: CASSGPDRVLSYNSPLHF; V: TRBV5-5
CDR3: CASSHQGTTNEKLFF; V: TRBV28
CDR3: CASRDRGIFSYEQYF; V: TRBV2
CDR3: CASSLEAGTGANVLTF; V: TRBV5-1
CDR3: CASSWDRSNSPLHF; V: TRBV7-8
CDR3: CASSPPGVTGELFF; V: TRBV28
CDR3: CASSVTGVTEAFF; V: TRBV10-2
CDR3: CASSEAHGRGQSYEQYF; V: TRBV6-1
CDR3: CASSQEAPTSGGSTDTQYF; V: TRBV4-2
CDR3: CAISDPPSNYGYTF; V: TRBV10-3
CDR3: CASRKSGTGYNEQFF; V: TRBV6-2/TRBV6-3
CDR3: CASSRTPGQGATGELFF; V: TRBV5-1
CDR3: CASSFQETQYF; V: TRBV7-3
CDR3: CSAAQGLDYGYTF; V: TRBV20-1
CDR3: CSGTISGVRNQPQHF; V: TRBV20-1
CDR3: CASLQVGRYNEQFF; V: TRBV7-9
CDR3: CASSNRSPGAGNTIYF; V: TRBV19